The sequence of this T cell receptor beta chain was determined in a study of cytomegalovirus exposure and HLA in healthy donors (dated by TCRdb to 2015 to 2018). Turning to the overall study: According to a later analysis, the roughly 120 validation repertoires were produced on the same platform as the 666 repertoires of the first cohort. The aim of the study was to test whether cataloging public T cell receptors could identify signatures of past pathogen exposure. Along with the approximately 700-subject first cohort, a separate validation cohort of around 110 different subjects was used. To predict cytomegalovirus infection status, the study brought together high-throughput TCR immunosequencing, statistical association of individual TCRs with disease status, and machine learning. What the authors observed across the whole study: A later analysis had no HLA typing for the validation cohort, so co-occurrence there was scored across all 110 or so repertoires. A later analysis found that TCRs clustered in the first cohort also tended to co-occur in the roughly 120 validation repertoires, with 90% to 95% of cluster scores above 0. Across donors, most TCR sequences were observed very rarely, whereas some public TCRs were present in many individuals. Three of the identified cytomegalovirus-associated TCR beta chains were confirmed in vitro to be specific for cytomegalovirus antigens. A total of 150 or so TCR beta chains were listed by the study as associated with cytomegalovirus. In both the original and validation cohorts, the classifier was reported to diagnose cytomegalovirus status with high specificity and sensitivity. It was suggested by the authors that the approach could potentially be generalized to other disease states and immunological phenotypes.

The method behind the library was the immunoSEQ multiplex PCR assay. The original methods were these. A statistical classification framework was built for diagnosing cytomegalovirus status from the catalog of TCR beta chain sequences. TCRdb obtained this table from immuneACCESS and retained in-frame rearrangements with V and J assigned. These tables miss some clones; where compared with another copy, unresolved V genes account for less than half of the shortfall, and the remainder is unexplained. V and J calls and clone size are copied from that table; D and trimming were computed from the DNA. The sample contains hundreds of thousands of clones, roughly 88% of them found a single time. 0.8% to 0.85% of the sample lies in the top ten. After removal of 2 bases from V and 2 bases from J, the junction retains 7 bases not matched to a gene. The germline V gene (reference sequence) provides CDR1 SGHNT and CDR2 YYREEE. The CDR3 sequence holds 18 residues, the cysteine and phenylalanine included. The retained sequence is limited to the CDR3, 54 bases, with the frame set at the first base.

The donors were included in the validation cohort of roughly 130 subjects, a group kept apart from the roughly 670-subject first cohort. A word on this clone: It has no known antigen specificity. Base qualities are missing; no much larger clone stands one base away.

The sequence is built from TRBV5-4 and TRBJ2-2, and 12 junctional nucleotides match TRBD2. The sequenced material came from PBMCs. The sequence was collected from a woman aged 18-29 years in good health and CMV-seronegative. The CDR3 protein: CASSFEGLAGTNTGELFF. In nucleotides, the sequence is TGTGCCAGCAGCTTTGAAGGACTAGCGGGGACAAACACCGGGGAGCTGTTTTTT.